This T cell receptor (beta chain) was sequenced for a study of CD8+CD57+ T cells in acquired aplastic anemia listed by TCRdb under 2018. The study in broad terms: A mean of around 3.2 ug of DNA, ranging from roughly 0.2 to 27.4 ug, was extracted from sorted CD4+ and CD8+ cells. CD8+CD57+ expansion was defined as a frequency above the mean frequency observed in healthy subjects.

Sequences DFQATT (CDR1) and SNEGSKA (CDR2) are obtained from the germline V gene (reference sequence). Including cysteine and phenylalanine, the CDR3 has 13 amino acids. Only CDR3 DNA is held: 39 bases, read in frame from base 1. V is shortened by 5 bases, J by 5 bases, and the region joining them spans 13 bases. Expansion of CD8+CD57+ cells had been shown by flow cytometry in the patients chosen for sequencing. All patients had severe acquired aplastic anemia diagnosed by International Study of Aplastic Anemia and Agranulocytosis and Camitta criteria. No therapy had been received by the patients at the time of blood sampling. The study deep-sequenced TCR repertoires of sorted CD4+ and CD8+ blood T cells from severe aplastic anemia patients and healthy subjects. Patients were enrolled under clinicaltrials.gov protocols 00001620, 01623167, 00001397, 00071045, 00081523 and 00961064 in the USA. Ficoll-Paque density gradient centrifugation was used to isolate peripheral blood mononuclear cells. CD4+ and CD8+ T cells were sorted by FACS or magnetic beads before DNA extraction.

What the authors observed across the whole study: CD8+ Simpson's diversity did not differ significantly between patients and healthy controls (P=0.060). Some 30 CD8+ CDR3 sequences were found to be shared between patients and controls, but these sequences appeared to be highly expressed in patients and within the immunodominant clones of the patients.

Genomic DNA was used as template for profiling of TCR beta VDJ combinations and CDR3 sequences. An Illumina HiSeq 2000 was used for TCR repertoire sequencing. Turning to the authors' computational methods: TRBV/TRBJ rearrangement plots, CDR3 size and DJ length profiles, and Simpson's diversity index were used to evaluate the repertoires. Whichever DNA sequence was most abundant in the deep sequencing data was defined as the immunodominant clone. CDR3 amino acid sequences were checked for sharing across subjects and were also compared against the VDJdb database and published repertoires. The public sequencing data were trimmed at Q25 with fastp and processed into clonotypes with MiXCR by TCRdb, which kept only in-frame beta chains. Each entry is one CDR3 protein sequence, shown with its most common DNA and genes. The V and J calls, along with clone size, are taken from TCRdb and not from the paper's own processing. This sample is represented by roughly 170,000 distinct CDR3 sequences; about 50% of them were singletons. The top ten clones comprise over 10% of the sample.

To note about this clonotype: Its binding antigen is unknown. Base qualities are not provided; no much larger clone lies one nucleotide away.

This receptor was identified in a human donor with aplastic anemia. This sequence uses TRBV20-1 and TRBJ1-5, with a weak D call of TRBD1 (5 bases match). The sample was sorted CD4+, CD8+, or CD8+CD57+ T cells (not recorded which) from PBMCs. This receptor has the CDR3 CSAGWGWDQPQHF. The DNA sequence reads TGCAGTGCTGGGTGGGGGTGGGATCAGCCCCAGCATTTT.